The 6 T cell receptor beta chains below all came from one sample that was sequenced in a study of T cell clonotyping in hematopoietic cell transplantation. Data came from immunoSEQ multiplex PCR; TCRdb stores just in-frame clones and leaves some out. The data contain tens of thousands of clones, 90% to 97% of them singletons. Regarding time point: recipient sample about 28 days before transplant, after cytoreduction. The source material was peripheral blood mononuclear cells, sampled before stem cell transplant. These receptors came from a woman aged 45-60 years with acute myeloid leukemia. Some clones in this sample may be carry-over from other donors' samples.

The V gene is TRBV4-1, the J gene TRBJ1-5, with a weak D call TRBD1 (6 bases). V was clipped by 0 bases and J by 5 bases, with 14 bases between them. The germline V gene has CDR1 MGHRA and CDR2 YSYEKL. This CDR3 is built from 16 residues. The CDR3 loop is CASSQDDRREDQPQHF. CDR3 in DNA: TGCGCCAGCAGCCAAGATGACAGGCGGGAGGATCAGCCCCAGCATTTT.

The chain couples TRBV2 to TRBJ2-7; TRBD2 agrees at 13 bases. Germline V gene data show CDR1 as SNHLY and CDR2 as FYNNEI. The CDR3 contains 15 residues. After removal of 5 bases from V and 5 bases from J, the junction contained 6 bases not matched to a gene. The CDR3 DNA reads TGTGCCAGCAGTCGACTAGCGGGAGGTTCCCACGAGCAGTACTTC. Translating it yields CASSRLAGGSHEQYF. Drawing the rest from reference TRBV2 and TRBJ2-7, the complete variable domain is EPEVTQTPSHQVTQMGQEVILRCVPISNHLYFYWYRQILGQKVEFLVSFYNNEISEKSEIFDDQFSVERPDGSNFTLKIRSTKLEDSAMYFCASSRLAGGSHEQYFGPGTRLTVT.

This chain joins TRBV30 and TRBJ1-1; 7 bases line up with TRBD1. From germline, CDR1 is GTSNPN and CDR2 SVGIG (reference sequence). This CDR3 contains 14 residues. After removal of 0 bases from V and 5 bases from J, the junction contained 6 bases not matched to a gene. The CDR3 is CAWSVQGSGTEAFF. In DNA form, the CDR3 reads TGTGCCTGGAGTGTACAGGGGAGTGGAACTGAAGCTTTCTTT.

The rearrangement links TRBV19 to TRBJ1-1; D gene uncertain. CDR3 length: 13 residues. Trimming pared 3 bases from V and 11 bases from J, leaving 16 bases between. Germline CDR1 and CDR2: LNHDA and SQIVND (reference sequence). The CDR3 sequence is CASSMATIIGAFF. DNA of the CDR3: TGTGCCAGTAGTATGGCCACCATTATCGGCGCTTTCTTT. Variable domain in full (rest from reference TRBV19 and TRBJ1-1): DGGITQSPKYLFRKEGQNVTLSCEQNLNHDAMYWYRQDPGQGLRLIYYSQIVNDFQKGDIAEGYSVSREKKESFPLTVTSAQKNPTAFYLCASSMATIIGAFFGQGTRLTVV.

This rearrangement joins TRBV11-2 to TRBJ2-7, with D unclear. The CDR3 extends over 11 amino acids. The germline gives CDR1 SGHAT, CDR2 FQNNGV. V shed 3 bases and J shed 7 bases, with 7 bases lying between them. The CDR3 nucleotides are TGTGCCAGCAGCTTCAAGTGGGAGCAGTACTTC. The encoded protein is CASSFKWEQYF.

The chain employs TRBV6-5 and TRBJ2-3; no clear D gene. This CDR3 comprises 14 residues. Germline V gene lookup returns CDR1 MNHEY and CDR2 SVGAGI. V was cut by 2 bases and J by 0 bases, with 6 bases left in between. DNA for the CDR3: TGTGCCAGCAGTTACCTTGGCAGCACAGATACGCAGTATTTT. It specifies CASSYLGSTDTQYF.